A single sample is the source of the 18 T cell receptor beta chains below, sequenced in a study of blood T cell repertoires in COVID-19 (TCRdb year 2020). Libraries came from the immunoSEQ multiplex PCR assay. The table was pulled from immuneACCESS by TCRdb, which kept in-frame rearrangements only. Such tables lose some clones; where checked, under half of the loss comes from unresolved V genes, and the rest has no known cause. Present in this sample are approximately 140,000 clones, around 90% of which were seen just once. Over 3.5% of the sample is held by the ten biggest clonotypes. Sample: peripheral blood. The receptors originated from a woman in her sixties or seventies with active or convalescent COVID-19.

DNA for the CDR3: TGTGCCAGTAGTATAGTGTCTAGCCAAGAGACCCAGTACTTC. Its translation: CASSIVSSQETQYF. The chain has TRBV19 and TRBJ2-5, with no clear D. With 1 base removed from V and 1 base from J, the gap between germline ends came to 7 bases. CDR1 and CDR2 (germline): LNHDA, SQIVND (reference sequence). CDR3 length: 14 residues.

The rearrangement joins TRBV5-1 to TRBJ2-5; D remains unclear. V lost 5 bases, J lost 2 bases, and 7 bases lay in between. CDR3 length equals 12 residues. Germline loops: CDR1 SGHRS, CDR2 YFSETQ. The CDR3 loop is CASRLNQETQYF. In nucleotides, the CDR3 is TGCGCCAGCAGGTTAAATCAAGAGACCCAGTACTTC.

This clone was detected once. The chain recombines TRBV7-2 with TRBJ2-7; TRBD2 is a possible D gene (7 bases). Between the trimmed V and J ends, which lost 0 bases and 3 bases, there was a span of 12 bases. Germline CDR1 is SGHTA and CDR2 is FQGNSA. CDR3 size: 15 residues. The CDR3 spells CASSLAGGGHYEQYF. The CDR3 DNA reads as TGTGCCAGCAGCTTAGCTGGCGGGGGACACTACGAGCAGTACTTC.

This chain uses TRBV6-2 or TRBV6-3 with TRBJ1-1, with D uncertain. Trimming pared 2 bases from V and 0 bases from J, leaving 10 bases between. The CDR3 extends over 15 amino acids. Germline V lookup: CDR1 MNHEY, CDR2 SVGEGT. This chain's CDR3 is CASSYALVLNTEAFF. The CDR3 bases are TGTGCCAGCAGTTACGCGTTGGTCCTGAACACTGAAGCTTTCTTT.

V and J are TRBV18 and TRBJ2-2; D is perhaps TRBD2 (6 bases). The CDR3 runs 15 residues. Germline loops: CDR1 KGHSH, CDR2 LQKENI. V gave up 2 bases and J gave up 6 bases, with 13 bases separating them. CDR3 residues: CASSPRRGGSGELFF. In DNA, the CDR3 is TGTGCCAGCTCACCAAGGCGGGGTGGTTCCGGGGAGCTGTTTTTT.

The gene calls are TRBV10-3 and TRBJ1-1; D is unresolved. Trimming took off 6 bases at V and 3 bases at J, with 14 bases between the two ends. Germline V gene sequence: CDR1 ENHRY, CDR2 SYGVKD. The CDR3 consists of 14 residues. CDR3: CAIRRSGVDTEAFF. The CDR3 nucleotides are TGTGCCATCAGGCGGTCTGGCGTGGACACTGAAGCTTTCTTT.

CDR3 DNA sequence: TGTGCCAGCAGCCCGTTAATTTGGGACAAATCCTACGAGCAGTACTTC. As protein: CASSPLIWDKSYEQYF. This rearrangement joins TRBV2 to TRBJ2-7; a possible D gene is TRBD1 (6 bases). V gave up 6 bases and J gave up 1 base, with 19 bases separating them. CDR1 is SNHLY and CDR2 is FYNNEI in the germline V gene. The CDR3 totals 16 residues.

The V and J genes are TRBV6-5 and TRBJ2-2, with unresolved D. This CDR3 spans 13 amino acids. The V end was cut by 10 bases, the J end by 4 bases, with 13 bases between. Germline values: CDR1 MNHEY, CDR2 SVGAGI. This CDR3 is CATHLPFTGELFF. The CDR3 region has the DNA TGTGCCACCCACTTGCCGTTCACCGGGGAGCTGTTTTTT.

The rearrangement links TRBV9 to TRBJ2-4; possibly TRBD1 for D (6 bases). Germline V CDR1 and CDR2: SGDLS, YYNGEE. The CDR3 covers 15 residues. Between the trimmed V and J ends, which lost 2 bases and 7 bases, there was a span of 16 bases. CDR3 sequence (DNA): TGTGCCAGCAGCGTCTCGGCAGGCGACAGGAACATTCAGTACTTC. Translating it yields CASSVSAGDRNIQYF. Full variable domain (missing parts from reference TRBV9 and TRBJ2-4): DSGVTQTPKHLITATGQRVTLRCSPRSGDLSVYWYQQSLDQGLQFLIQYYNGEERAKGNILERFSAQQFPDLHSELNLSSLELGDSALYFCASSVSAGDRNIQYFGAGTRLSVL.

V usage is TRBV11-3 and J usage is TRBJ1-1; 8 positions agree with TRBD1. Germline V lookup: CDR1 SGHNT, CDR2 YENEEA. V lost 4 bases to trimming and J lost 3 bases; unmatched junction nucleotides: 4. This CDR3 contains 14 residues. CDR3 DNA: TGTGCCAGCAGCTCAGGGGGCTGGGACACTGAAGCTTTCTTT. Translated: CASSSGGWDTEAFF.

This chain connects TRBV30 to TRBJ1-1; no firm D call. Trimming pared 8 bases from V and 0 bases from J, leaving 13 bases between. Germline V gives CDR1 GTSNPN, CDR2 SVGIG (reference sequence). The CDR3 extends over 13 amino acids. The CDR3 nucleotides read TGTGCCCAAACCAAGACACTGAACACTGAAGCTTTCTTT. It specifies CAQTKTLNTEAFF. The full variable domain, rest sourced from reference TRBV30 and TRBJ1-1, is SQTIHQWPATLVQPVGSPLSLECTVEGTSNPNLYWYRQAAGRGLQLLFYSVGIGQISSEVPQNLSASRPQDRQFILSSKKLLLSDSGFYLCAQTKTLNTEAFFGQGTRLTVV.

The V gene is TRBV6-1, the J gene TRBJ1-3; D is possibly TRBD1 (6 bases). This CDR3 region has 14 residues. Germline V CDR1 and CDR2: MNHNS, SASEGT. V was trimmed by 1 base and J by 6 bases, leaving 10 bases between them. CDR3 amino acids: CASSEDRVVNTIYF. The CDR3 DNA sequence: TGTGCCAGCAGTGAAGACAGGGTTGTAAACACCATATATTTT.

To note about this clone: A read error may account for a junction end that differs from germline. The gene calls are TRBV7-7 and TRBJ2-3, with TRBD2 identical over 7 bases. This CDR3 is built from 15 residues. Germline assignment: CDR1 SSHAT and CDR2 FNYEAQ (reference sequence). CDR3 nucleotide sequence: TGTGCTAGCAGCCCCGGACTAGGGGGCACAGATACGCAGTATTTT. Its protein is CASSPGLGGTDTQYF.

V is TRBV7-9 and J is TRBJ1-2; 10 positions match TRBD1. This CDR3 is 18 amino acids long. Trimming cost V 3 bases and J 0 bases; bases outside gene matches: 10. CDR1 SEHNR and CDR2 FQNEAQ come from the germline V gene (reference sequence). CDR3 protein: CASSFETGGTLANYGYTF. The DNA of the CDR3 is TGTGCCAGCAGCTTTGAGACAGGGGGCACATTAGCTAACTATGGCTACACCTTC.

The CDR3 nucleotides read TGTGCCGGACAGGGGGCGGGGAACACCGGGGAGCTGTTTTTT. This codes for CAGQGAGNTGELFF. This chain joins TRBV19 and TRBJ2-2; 11 bases are shared with TRBD1. This CDR3 contains 14 residues. Germline loops: CDR1 LNHDA, CDR2 SQIVND (reference sequence). V shed 11 bases and J 1 base; nucleotides not matched to a gene: 3. Using reference TRBV19 and TRBJ2-2 for the parts outside the CDR3, the full variable domain is DGGITQSPKYLFRKEGQNVTLSCEQNLNHDAMYWYRQDPGQGLRLIYYSQIVNDFQKGDIAEGYSVSREKKESFPLTVTSAQKNPTAFYLCAGQGAGNTGELFFGEGSRLTVL.

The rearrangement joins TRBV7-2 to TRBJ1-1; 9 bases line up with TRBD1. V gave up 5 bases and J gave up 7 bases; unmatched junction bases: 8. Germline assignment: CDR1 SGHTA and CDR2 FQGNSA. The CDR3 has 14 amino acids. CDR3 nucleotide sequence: TGTGCCAGCAGCCCGACAGGGGGGAATATTGAAGCTTTCTTT. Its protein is CASSPTGGNIEAFF.

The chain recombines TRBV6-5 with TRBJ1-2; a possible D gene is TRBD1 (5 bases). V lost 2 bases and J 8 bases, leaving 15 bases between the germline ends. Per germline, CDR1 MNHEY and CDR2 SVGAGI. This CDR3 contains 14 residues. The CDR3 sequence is CASSYRGRDWGYTF. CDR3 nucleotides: TGTGCCAGCAGTTACCGCGGCAGGGATTGGGGCTACACCTTC.

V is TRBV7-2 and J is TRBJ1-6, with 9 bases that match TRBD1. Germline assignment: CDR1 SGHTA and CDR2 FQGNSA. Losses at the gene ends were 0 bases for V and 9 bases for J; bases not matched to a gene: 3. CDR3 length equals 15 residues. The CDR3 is CASSLATGGGSPLHF. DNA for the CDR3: TGTGCCAGCAGCTTAGCTACAGGGGGCGGTTCACCCCTCCACTTT.